This passage covers 26 T cell receptor beta chains from one sample sequenced in a study of T cells in Graves' hyperthyroidism and ophthalmopathy. RNA transcripts yielded amplified TCR beta CDR3 regions. HTBI primers were the set used in a first-round RT-PCR of the TCR CDR3. TCRdb independently ran MiXCR on the multiplex PCR reads; one entry per CDR3 protein. The repertoire has a few hundred thousand distinct CDR3 sequences, approximately 15% of them found once; the top ten carry 3% to 4%. Sequencing was performed on blood. These receptors all stem from a woman aged 40 to 50 with Graves' ophthalmopathy.

Turning to this clonotype: One end of the junction does not line up with germline, which may come from a read error. V usage is TRBV28 and J usage is TRBJ2-7; D might be TRBD1 (6 bases). This CDR3 spans 14 amino acids. Germline V gene sequence: CDR1 MDHEN, CDR2 SYDVKM. DNA for the CDR3: TGTGCCAGCAACCCAGGGACACCCTCCTACGAGCGGTACTTC. It codes for CASNPGTPSYERYF.

In the case of this clonotype: This may come from a read error, since a much larger clone is one base off. V is TRBV7-2 and J is TRBJ2-4; D may be TRBD1 (6 bases). CDR3 length: 17 amino acids. Per the germline V gene, CDR1 is SGHTA and CDR2 is FQGNSA. The CDR3 nucleotides read TGTGCCAGCAGCCTTTTGGGGGCAGGGCCGATGAAAAACATTCGGTACTTC. As protein: CASSLLGAGPMKNIRYF.

V is TRBV2 and J is TRBJ1-4, with D possibly TRBD1 on 6 matching bases. With 5 bases removed from V and 8 bases from J, the gap between germline ends came to 15 bases. This CDR3 has 14 amino acids. The V gene's germline CDR1 is SNHLY and CDR2 FYNNEI. CDR3 sequence reads: CASSWGASEEKLFF. CDR3 nucleotide sequence: TGTGCCAGCAGTTGGGGGGCGAGTGAAGAAAAACTGTTTTTT.

At least ten counts were recorded for this clonotype. The gene calls are TRBV5-1 and TRBJ1-1; D is uncertain. The CDR3 consists of 16 residues. From germline, CDR1 is SGHRS and CDR2 YFSETQ. V was clipped by 1 base and J by 0 bases, with 13 bases between them. The CDR3 reads CASSLYQNLMNTEAFF. In DNA form, the CDR3 reads TGCGCCAGCAGCTTGTATCAGAACCTCATGAACACTGAAGCTTTCTTT.

The chain uses TRBV7-9 and TRBJ2-1; 15 bases fit TRBD2. V was pared by 5 bases and J by 0 bases, with 14 bases of the junction left unmatched. Germline-derived CDR1 and CDR2 are SEHNR and FQNEAQ (reference sequence). The CDR3 has 21 amino acids. This CDR3 is CASSQPGPGLAGGRSYNEQFF. The CDR3 DNA reads as TGTGCCAGCAGCCAGCCAGGACCGGGACTAGCGGGGGGTCGCTCCTACAATGAGCAGTTCTTC.

The sample holds many counts of this clonotype. The genes are TRBV20-1 and TRBJ2-1; 10 nucleotides match TRBD2. Germline CDR1 DFQATT, CDR2 SNEGSKA (reference sequence). J gave up 5 bases and V 6 bases, and 7 bases lay outside the gene matches. The CDR3 is made up of 14 amino acids. Here the CDR3 reads CSAPQRGGHNEQFF. Written as DNA, the CDR3 is TGCAGTGCGCCTCAGCGGGGGGGGCACAATGAGCAGTTCTTC.

This clonotype was seen many times. The genes are TRBV30 and TRBJ1-1; the match to TRBD1 covers 8 bases. V lost 5 bases, J lost 11 bases, and 10 bases stayed unmatched. The CDR3 extends over 12 amino acids. Germline-derived CDR1 and CDR2 are GTSNPN and SVGIG (reference sequence). Here the CDR3 DNA reads TGTGCCTGGGCCCTCAAACAGGGGGAGGCTTTCTTT. Translation: CAWALKQGEAFF.

There are many counts of this clonotype. V is TRBV30 and J is TRBJ2-3; unclear D gene. CDR3 length equals 12 residues. Deletions cut 4 bases from V and 4 bases from J, with 9 bases between. CDR1 and CDR2 (germline): GTSNPN, SVGIG (reference sequence). The CDR3 DNA sequence: TGTGCCTGGAACATAGGCGCAGATACGCAGTATTTT. It translates to CAWNIGADTQYF.

There are many counts of this clonotype. The J gene is TRBJ2-3, the V gene TRBV7-2, with 8 bases identical to TRBD2. The ends lost 6 bases at V and 6 bases at J; junction bases unmatched: 14. CDR3 length equals 16 residues. The germline V gene has CDR1 SGHTA and CDR2 FQGNSA. CDR3 sequence: CASSQFTGGAADTQYF. DNA for the CDR3: TGTGCCAGCAGTCAATTTACCGGGGGGGCTGCGGATACGCAGTATTTT.

This clonotype was recorded many times. The chain has TRBV5-1 and TRBJ2-2, with D perhaps matching TRBD1 or TRBD2 (5 bases each). Germline V gene lookup returns CDR1 SGHRS and CDR2 YFSETQ. V was shortened by 1 base and J by 5 bases, with 12 bases between the two germline ends. The CDR3 has 15 residues. The CDR3 nucleotides read TGCGCCAGCAGCTTGACAGGAGGAATAACCGGGGAGCTGTTTTTT. Protein sequence: CASSLTGGITGELFF.

There are many counts of this clonotype. V usage is TRBV28 and J usage is TRBJ2-7; TRBD1 aligns across 8 bases. Germline V gives CDR1 MDHEN, CDR2 SYDVKM. The CDR3 extends over 16 amino acids. The ends lost 1 base at V and 3 bases at J; junction bases unmatched: 8. CDR3: CASSLLWQGADYEQYF. The CDR3 nucleotides read TGTGCCAGCAGTTTATTGTGGCAGGGGGCGGACTACGAGCAGTACTTC.

As regards this clonotype: One base away lies a much larger clone, so this may be a sequencing read error. The rearrangement uses TRBV29-1 and TRBJ2-1, with D perhaps TRBD1 or TRBD2 (5 bases each). The DNA end is more similar to TRBJ2-7, so the J call may be wrong. This CDR3 comprises 14 residues. Germline CDR1 SQVTM, CDR2 ANQGSEA. CDR3 region: CSAEVKGRYNEQYF. The CDR3 nucleotides read TGCAGCGCTGAAGTGAAGGGACGTTACAATGAGCAGTACTTC.

This clonotype showed up just once. The CDR3: CASSEDTEKLFF. Written as DNA, the CDR3 is TGTGCCAGCAGTGAGGACACTGAAAAACTGTTTTTT. The rearrangement joins TRBV12-3 or TRBV12-4 to TRBJ1-4, with a weak D call TRBD1 (5 bases). CDR3 length: 12 residues. The ends were cut back, 5 bases at V and 7 bases at J, with 8 bases in the middle.

A few counts support this clonotype. The chain couples TRBV9 to TRBJ2-7, with 8 bases that match TRBD1. The length of the CDR3 is 15 residues. The V gene end was trimmed by 5 bases and the J gene end by 2 bases; junction bases not matched to a gene: 9. Per germline, CDR1 SGDLS and CDR2 YYNGEE. CDR3 sequence reads: CASRTGEDWAYEQYF. Written as DNA, the CDR3 is TGTGCCAGCAGGACAGGGGAAGACTGGGCCTACGAGCAGTACTTC.

Remarks on this clonotype: The junction departs from germline at one end; a sequencing error may be responsible. The chain carries TRBV12-3 or TRBV12-4 and TRBJ2-7; 7 nucleotides align to TRBD1. This CDR3 spans 15 amino acids. The CDR3 loop is CASRFGQDSPYEQHF. Written as DNA, the CDR3 is TGTGCCAGCAGATTCGGACAGGACTCACCCTACGAGCAGCACTTC.

At least ten counts were recorded for this clonotype. The V and J genes are TRBV27 and TRBJ2-7, with 8 bases aligning to TRBD1. The germline V gene has CDR1 MNHEY and CDR2 SMNVEV (reference sequence). The CDR3 is 15 amino acids. With 6 bases clipped from V and 4 bases from J, the junction kept 11 bases outside the gene matches. In DNA form, the CDR3 reads TGTGCCAGCAGCTCCGCGGGCAGGGGGCAGTACGAGCAGTACTTC. Amino acid sequence: CASSSAGRGQYEQYF.

This chain joins TRBV5-1 and TRBJ2-2; 8 bases fit TRBD1. From germline, CDR1 is SGHRS and CDR2 YFSETQ. The CDR3 consists of 16 residues. The J segment lost 5 bases and the V segment lost 2 bases, leaving 8 bases of the junction unmatched. DNA for the CDR3: TGCGCCAGCAGCTTCGGACAGGGTGTAGGGACCGGGGAGCTGTTTTTT. Encoded protein: CASSFGQGVGTGELFF.

This clonotype was seen at least ten times. The chain has TRBV20-1 and TRBJ2-2; a possible D gene is TRBD1 (6 bases). Between the trimmed V and J ends, which lost 0 bases and 1 base, there was a span of 6 bases. The CDR3 consists of 14 residues. CDR1 is DFQATT and CDR2 is SNEGSKA in the germline V gene (reference sequence). Here the CDR3 reads CSAREGQNTGELFF. For the CDR3, the DNA is TGCAGTGCTAGAGAGGGACAGAACACCGGGGAGCTGTTTTTT.

The genes are TRBV9 and TRBJ2-1; 9 bases line up with TRBD2. The CDR3 is 15 residues long. Germline-derived CDR1 and CDR2 are SGDLS and YYNGEE. With V trimmed by 6 bases and J by 7 bases, 11 bases remained unmatched. The CDR3 coding sequence is TGTGCCAGCACGGCCGGGACTAGCATTTTGAATGAGCAGTTCTTC. Translated: CASTAGTSILNEQFF.

This clonotype was seen many times. The CDR3 coding sequence is TGTGCCATCAGTGGGAGTCAGGGGGCGAGTGTGACAGATACGCAGTATTTT. Translated, it gives CAISGSQGASVTDTQYF. The chain uses TRBV10-3 and TRBJ2-3, with TRBD1 matching 8 bases. CDR1 ENHRY and CDR2 SYGVKD come from the germline V gene. This CDR3 comprises 17 residues. Trimming removed 4 bases from V and 3 bases from J; junction bases left unmatched: 12.

The CDR3 DNA is TGTGCCAGCAGCTCCCTCGACAGGGGCACCGGGGAGCTGTTTTTT. Residues: CASSSLDRGTGELFF. The chain recombines TRBV7-8 with TRBJ2-2, with TRBD1 identical over 8 bases. The trim removed 4 bases at V and 4 bases at J, leaving 5 bases unmatched. There are 15 residues in the CDR3. Germline CDR1 and CDR2: SGHVS and FQNEAQ.

The chain couples TRBV7-9 to TRBJ2-5; 7 bases align to TRBD1. The ends lost 4 bases at V and 1 base at J; junction bases unmatched: 3. CDR1 and CDR2 from the germline V gene are SEHNR and FQNEAQ (reference sequence). CDR3 length: 14 amino acids. CDR3 nucleotides: TGTGCCAGCAGCTGGGGACAGTTCCAAGAGACCCAGTACTTC. It codes for CASSWGQFQETQYF.

V is TRBV18 and J is TRBJ1-5, with D unresolved. V was pared by 2 bases and J by 4 bases, with 9 bases between. The germline V gene encodes CDR1 KGHSH and CDR2 LQKENI. CDR3 length: 14 residues. The CDR3 sequence: CASSPVSSNQPQHF. As DNA, the CDR3 is TGTGCCAGCTCACCAGTAAGCTCTAATCAGCCCCAGCATTTT.

This clonotype was observed at least ten times. This sequence joins TRBV6-1 and TRBJ2-7; D remains unclear. V lost 7 bases to trimming and J lost 4 bases, with 20 bases between them. Germline V lookup: CDR1 MNHNS, CDR2 SASEGT. The CDR3 contains 15 residues. The CDR3 DNA sequence: TGTGCCAGCACCGAGTTGGACGGGTCTCTTTACGAGCAGTACTTC. As protein: CASTELDGSLYEQYF.

This clonotype was counted only a few times. The rearrangement links TRBV18 to TRBJ2-3, with D perhaps TRBD2 (5 bases). V was clipped by 3 bases and J by 3 bases, with 19 bases between them. This CDR3 is 17 amino acids long. Germline CDR1 and CDR2: KGHSH and LQKENI. The CDR3 bases are TGTGCCAGCTCACCTCGACGGGGAAGGGTCAGGACAGATACGCAGTATTTT. This sequence encodes CASSPRRGRVRTDTQYF.

This clonotype came up many times. The chain carries TRBV19 and TRBJ2-7; 7 bases align to TRBD1. This CDR3 has 14 residues. Germline V CDR1 and CDR2: LNHDA, SQIVND (reference sequence). With 5 bases clipped from V and 2 bases from J, the junction kept 6 bases outside the gene matches. CDR3 DNA: TGTGCCAGTAGTCCCGGGACAGTAACCTACGAGCAGTACTTC. It encodes CASSPGTVTYEQYF.